This T cell receptor beta chain was captured in a study of T cell changes during pregnancy in multiple sclerosis. After removal of 7 bases from V and 7 bases from J, the junction contained 8 bases not matched to a gene. The CDR3 runs to 15 residues. Germline V CDR1 and CDR2: LNHDA, SQIVND (reference sequence). Sequenced by immunoSEQ multiplex PCR; TCRdb stores in-frame clones only, minus some. The data show 55,000 to 85,000 clones, 80% to 95% seen once. This clone turned up a few times. The starting material was peripheral blood, obtained in the second trimester of pregnancy. The receptor comes from a female donor with multiple sclerosis, enrolled in a pregnancy study. The V gene is TRBV19, the J gene TRBJ2-2, with 11 bases aligning to TRBD2. The CDR3 nucleotides read TGTGCCAGTAACACCCTAGCGGGGGGTATCGGGGAGCTGTTTTTT. Its translation: CASNTLAGGIGELFF. The entire variable domain, with the rest obtained from reference TRBV19 and TRBJ2-2, is as follows: DGGITQSPKYLFRKEGQNVTLSCEQNLNHDAMYWYRQDPGQGLRLIYYSQIVNDFQKGDIAEGYSVSREKKESFPLTVTSAQKNPTAFYLCASNTLAGGIGELFFGEGSRLTVL.